The clone carrying this T cell receptor beta chain appeared a few times. The antigen remains unidentified. The repertoire was sequenced with immunoSEQ multiplex PCR; TCRdb's copy has only in-frame clones and lacks some. Among roughly 24,000 clones, roughly 80% were seen once, and the ten largest hold approximately 9.6%. The sample comes from a study of T cells in localized non-small cell lung cancer. The study, taken as a whole, reports: Multi-region tumor sequencing was not done, so intratumor heterogeneity could not be excluded. Detection in adjacent lung was observed for a median around 55 of the top 100 tumor clones. Compared with tumor, uninvolved adjacent lung displayed greater T cell clonality, ranking highest overall.

V lost 0 bases, J lost 6 bases, and 5 bases stayed unmatched. The CDR3 is 14 amino acids. Germline CDR1 is SGHRS and CDR2 is YFSETQ. This receptor was taken from a man between 35 and 75 years old with stage III squamous cell lung carcinoma. This chain uses TRBV5-1 with TRBJ1-2, with 7 bases lining up with TRBD1. The sample consisted of peripheral blood, taken before any cancer treatment. CDR3 coding DNA: TGCGCCAGCAGCTTGGCGGTGACAGGGAATGGCTACACCTTC. It codes for CASSLAVTGNGYTF. Variable domain in full (rest from reference TRBV5-1 and TRBJ1-2): KAGVTQTPRYLIKTRGQQVTLSCSPISGHRSVSWYQQTPGQGLQFLFEYFSETQRNKGNFPGRFSGRQFSNSRSEMNVSTLELGDSALYLCASSLAVTGNGYTFGSGTRLTVV.